In this sample, the clone carrying this T cell receptor beta chain turned up a few times. The antigen is unknown. Measured with immunoSEQ multiplex PCR; TCRdb has only the in-frame clones, and not every one. The sample carries roughly 100,000 clones, roughly 90% recorded once. This specimen belongs to a study of T cell responses to AZD1222 COVID-19 vaccine. CDR1 and CDR2 from the germline V gene are SQVTM and ANQGSEA. This CDR3 has 14 amino acids. The V end lost 3 bases, the J end lost 7 bases, and 15 bases lay between the germline ends. The study, taken as a whole, reports: Recipients of AZD1222 seropositive at baseline numbered only six or seven.

Sample: peripheral blood, taken on day 0 of AZD1222 vaccination. J is TRBJ1-4 and V is TRBV29-1; tentatively, D is TRBD1 (6 bases). The TCR originated in an adult in good health. This CDR3 is CSVDRSGAGEKLFF. CDR3 sequence (DNA): TGCAGCGTTGATAGGTCAGGGGCTGGTGAAAAACTGTTTTTT.